This entry lists 5 T cell receptor beta chains sequenced from one sample in a study of T cells expressing NK-cell markers (TCRdb year 2020). Library prep was done by 5' RACE. TCRdb names Illumina HiSeq 2000 as the instrument used. TCRdb reanalyzed the reads, keeping one entry per CDR3 protein sequence and omitting DNA. The sample table on file contains about 460,000 distinct CDR3 sequences. Around 1.4% of the sample is held by the ten biggest clonotypes. Input material: blood T cells: a sorted CD56 or NKG2C T cell subset, CD4+ or CD8+ T cells, or bulk PBMC T cells (not recorded which). These TCRs come from a woman in her 50s in good health. Donor details come from another sample of the same person, matched by shared clones.

The chain uses TRBV20-1 and TRBJ2-1; TCRdb selects TRBD2, and the lack of DNA leaves this call unchecked. CDR1 and CDR2 from the germline V gene are DFQATT and SNEGSKA (reference sequence). The CDR3 runs 13 residues. The CDR3 spells CSVPSGDYNEQFF.

V is TRBV2 and J is TRBJ2-1; TCRdb's D call, TRBD2, is unchecked because there is no DNA. Germline V gives CDR1 SNHLY, CDR2 FYNNEI. The CDR3 length is 14 residues. The CDR3 loop is CASRLASSYNEQFF.

This chain uses TRBV20-1 with TRBJ2-7; TCRdb's D gene call, TRBD2, goes unchecked for lack of DNA. Germline values: CDR1 DFQATT, CDR2 SNEGSKA (reference sequence). The CDR3 totals 12 residues. The CDR3 loop reads CSASTAGAEQYF.

This chain links TRBV5-5 with TRBJ2-1; TCRdb picks TRBD2, but there is no DNA to check that call. Germline V gene data show CDR1 as SGHKS and CDR2 as YYEKEE (reference sequence). The CDR3 consists of 16 residues. The CDR3 here is CASSFLARLSYNEQFF.

This chain joins TRBV19 and TRBJ1-2. The CDR3 is made up of 13 amino acids. Germline V gene lookup returns CDR1 LNHDA and CDR2 SQIVND (reference sequence). The CDR3 is CASRSAGGDGYTF.